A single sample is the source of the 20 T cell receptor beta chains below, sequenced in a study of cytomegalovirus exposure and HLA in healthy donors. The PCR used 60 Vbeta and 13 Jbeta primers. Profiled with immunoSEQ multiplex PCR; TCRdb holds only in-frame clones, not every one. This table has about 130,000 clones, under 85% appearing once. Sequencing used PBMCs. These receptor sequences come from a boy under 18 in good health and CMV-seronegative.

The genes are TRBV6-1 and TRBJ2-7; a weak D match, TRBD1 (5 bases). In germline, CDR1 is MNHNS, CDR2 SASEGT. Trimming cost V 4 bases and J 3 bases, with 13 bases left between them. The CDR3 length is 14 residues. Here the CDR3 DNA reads TGTGCCAGCAGTGGGAAGGGGTTCGTCTACGAGCAGTACTTC. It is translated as CASSGKGFVYEQYF.

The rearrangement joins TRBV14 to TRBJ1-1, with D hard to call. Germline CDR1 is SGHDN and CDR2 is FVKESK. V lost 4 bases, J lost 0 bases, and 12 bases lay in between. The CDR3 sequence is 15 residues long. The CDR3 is CASSPTINMNTEAFF. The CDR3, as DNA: TGTGCCAGCAGCCCAACTATTAATATGAACACTGAAGCTTTCTTT.

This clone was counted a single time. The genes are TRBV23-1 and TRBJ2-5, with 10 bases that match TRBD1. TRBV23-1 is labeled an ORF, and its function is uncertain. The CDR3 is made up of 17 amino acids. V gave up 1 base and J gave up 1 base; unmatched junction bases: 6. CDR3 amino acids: CASSQWTGGKGQETQYF. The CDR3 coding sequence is TGCGCCAGCAGTCAATGGACAGGGGGTAAGGGCCAAGAGACCCAGTACTTC.

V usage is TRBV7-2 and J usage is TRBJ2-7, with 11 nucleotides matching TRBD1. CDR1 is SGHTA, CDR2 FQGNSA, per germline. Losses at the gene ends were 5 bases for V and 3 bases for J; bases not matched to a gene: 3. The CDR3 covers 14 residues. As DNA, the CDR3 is TGTGCCAGCAGCCCTGGGACAGGGGGCTACGAGCAGTACTTC. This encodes CASSPGTGGYEQYF.

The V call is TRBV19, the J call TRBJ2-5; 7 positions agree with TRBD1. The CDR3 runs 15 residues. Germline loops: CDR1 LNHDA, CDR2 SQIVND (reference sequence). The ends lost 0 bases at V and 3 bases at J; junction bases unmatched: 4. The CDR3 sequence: CASSIDSGTEETQYF. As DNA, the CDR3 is TGTGCCAGTAGTATAGATTCCGGGACAGAAGAGACCCAGTACTTC.

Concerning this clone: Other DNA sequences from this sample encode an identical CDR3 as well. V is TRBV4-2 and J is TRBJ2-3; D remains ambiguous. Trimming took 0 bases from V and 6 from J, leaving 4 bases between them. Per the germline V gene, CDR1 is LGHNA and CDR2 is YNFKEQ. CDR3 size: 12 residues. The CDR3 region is CASSQDLDTQYF. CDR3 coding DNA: TGTGCCAGCAGCCAAGATCTCGATACGCAGTATTTT.

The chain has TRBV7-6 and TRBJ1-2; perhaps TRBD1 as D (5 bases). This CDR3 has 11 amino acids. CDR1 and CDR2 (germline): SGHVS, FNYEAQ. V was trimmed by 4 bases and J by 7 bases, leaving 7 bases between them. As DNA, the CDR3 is TGTGCCAGCAGCTCAGGGTCTGGCTACACCTTC. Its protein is CASSSGSGYTF.

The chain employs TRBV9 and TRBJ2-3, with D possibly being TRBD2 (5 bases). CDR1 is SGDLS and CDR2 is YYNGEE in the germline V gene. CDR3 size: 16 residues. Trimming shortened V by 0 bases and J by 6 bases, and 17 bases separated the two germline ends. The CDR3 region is CASSVDAGLNADTQYF. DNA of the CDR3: TGTGCCAGCAGCGTAGATGCTGGACTCAATGCCGATACGCAGTATTTT.

CDR3 nucleotide sequence: TGCGCCAGCAGCCAATGGACTAGCGGGGGGCAGAAGCGCTCCTACGAGCAGTACTTC. As protein: CASSQWTSGGQKRSYEQYF. V usage is TRBV4-1 and J usage is TRBJ2-7; 14 bases map to TRBD2. CDR3 length: 19 amino acids. Looked up from germline, CDR1 is MGHRA and CDR2 is YSYEKL. Germline trimming cut 2 bases from V and 0 bases from J; bases unmatched to any gene: 9.

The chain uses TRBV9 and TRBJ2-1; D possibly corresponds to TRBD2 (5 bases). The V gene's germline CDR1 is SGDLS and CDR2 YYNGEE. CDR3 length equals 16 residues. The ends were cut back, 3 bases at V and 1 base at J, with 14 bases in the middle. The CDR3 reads CASSARVAYSYNEQFF. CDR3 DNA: TGTGCCAGCAGCGCGCGGGTAGCCTATTCCTACAATGAGCAGTTCTTC.

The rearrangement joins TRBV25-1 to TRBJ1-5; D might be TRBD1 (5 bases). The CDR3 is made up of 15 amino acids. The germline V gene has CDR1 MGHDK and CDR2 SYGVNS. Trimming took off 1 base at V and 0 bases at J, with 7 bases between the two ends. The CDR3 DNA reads TGTGCCAGCAGTGAATCAGGGTATAGCAATCAGCCCCAGCATTTT. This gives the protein CASSESGYSNQPQHF.

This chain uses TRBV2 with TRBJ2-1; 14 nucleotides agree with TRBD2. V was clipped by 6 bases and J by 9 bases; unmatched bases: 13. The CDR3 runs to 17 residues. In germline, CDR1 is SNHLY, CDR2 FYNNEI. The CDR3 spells CASRHGTSGSSRGEQFF. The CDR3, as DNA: TGTGCCAGCAGGCACGGGACTAGCGGGAGTAGTAGAGGTGAGCAGTTCTTC.

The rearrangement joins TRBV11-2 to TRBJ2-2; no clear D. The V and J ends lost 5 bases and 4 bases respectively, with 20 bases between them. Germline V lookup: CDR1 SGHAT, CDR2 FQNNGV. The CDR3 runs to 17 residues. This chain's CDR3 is CASSARSVRSVTGELFF. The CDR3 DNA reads TGTGCCAGCAGCGCCCGATCCGTTAGATCGGTCACCGGGGAGCTGTTTTTT.

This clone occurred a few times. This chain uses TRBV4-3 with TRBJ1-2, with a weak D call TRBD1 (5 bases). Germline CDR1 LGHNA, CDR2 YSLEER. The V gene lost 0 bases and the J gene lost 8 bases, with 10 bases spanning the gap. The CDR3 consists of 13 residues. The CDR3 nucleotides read TGCGCCAGCAGCCAAGAAGGAGGGGACGGCTACACCTTC. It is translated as CASSQEGGDGYTF.

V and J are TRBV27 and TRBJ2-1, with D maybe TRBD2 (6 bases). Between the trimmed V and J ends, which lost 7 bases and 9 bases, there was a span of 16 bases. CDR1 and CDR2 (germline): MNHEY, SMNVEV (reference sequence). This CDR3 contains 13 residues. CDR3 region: CASTLVGGGEQFF. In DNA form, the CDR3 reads TGTGCCAGCACCTTAGTGGGGGGAGGTGAGCAGTTCTTC.

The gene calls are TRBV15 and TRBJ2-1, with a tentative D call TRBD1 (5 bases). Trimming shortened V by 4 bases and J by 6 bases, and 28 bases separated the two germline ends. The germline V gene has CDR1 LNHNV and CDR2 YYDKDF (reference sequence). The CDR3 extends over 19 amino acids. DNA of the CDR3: TGTGCCACCAGCACCCAGGGTTCCGTTGCGCGGAACTCCATCAATGAGCAGTTCTTC. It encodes CATSTQGSVARNSINEQFF.

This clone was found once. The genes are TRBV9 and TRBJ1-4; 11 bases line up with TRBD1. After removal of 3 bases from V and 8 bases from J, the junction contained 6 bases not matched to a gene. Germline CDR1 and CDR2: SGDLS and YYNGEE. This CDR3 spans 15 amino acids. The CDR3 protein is CASSAGDRGSEKLFF. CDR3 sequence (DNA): TGTGCCAGCAGCGCAGGGGACAGGGGGTCCGAAAAACTGTTTTTT.

DNA for the CDR3: TGCGCCAGCAGCCAAGGGACACGTTCCTACGAGCAGTACTTC. The encoded protein is CASSQGTRSYEQYF. The rearrangement joins TRBV4-3 to TRBJ2-7; tentatively, D is TRBD1 (5 bases). This CDR3 is built from 14 residues. CDR1 LGHNA and CDR2 YSLEER come from the germline V gene. Deletions cut 1 base from V and 1 base from J, with 8 bases between.

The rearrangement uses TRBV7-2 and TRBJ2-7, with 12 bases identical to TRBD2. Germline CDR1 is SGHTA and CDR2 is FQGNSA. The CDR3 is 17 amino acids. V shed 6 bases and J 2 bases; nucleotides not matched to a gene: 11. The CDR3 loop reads CASRSTSGRRGTYEQYF. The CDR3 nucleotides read TGTGCCAGCAGATCTACTAGCGGGAGGCGTGGAACCTACGAGCAGTACTTC.

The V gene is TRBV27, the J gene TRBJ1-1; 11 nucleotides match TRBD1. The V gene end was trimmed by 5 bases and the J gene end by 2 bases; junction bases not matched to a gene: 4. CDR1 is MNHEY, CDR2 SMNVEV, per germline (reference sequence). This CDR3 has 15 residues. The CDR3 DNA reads TGTGCCAGCAGTCACAGGACAGGGGGCAACACTGAAGCTTTCTTT. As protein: CASSHRTGGNTEAFF.